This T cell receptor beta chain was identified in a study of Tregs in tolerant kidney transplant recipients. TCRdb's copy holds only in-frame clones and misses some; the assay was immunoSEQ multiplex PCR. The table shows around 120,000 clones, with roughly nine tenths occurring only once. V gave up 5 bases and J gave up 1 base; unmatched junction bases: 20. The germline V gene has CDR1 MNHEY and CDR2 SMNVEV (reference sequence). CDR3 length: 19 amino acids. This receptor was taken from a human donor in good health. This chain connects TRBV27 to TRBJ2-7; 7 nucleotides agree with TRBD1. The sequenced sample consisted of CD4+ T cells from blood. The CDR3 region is CASSPNLMPAGTDSYEQYF. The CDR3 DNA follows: TGTGCCAGCAGTCCTAACTTAATGCCGGCCGGGACAGATTCCTACGAGCAGTACTTC.